This T cell receptor beta chain was observed in a study of OX40 agonist ivuxolimab in advanced cancers. Regarding the study as a whole: Clones of CD4+ and CD8+ blood T cells grew by week 6 at doses of 0.1 to 3.0 mg/kg.

The CDR3 covers 11 residues. Per germline, CDR1 MDHEN and CDR2 SYDVKM. Trimming cost V 6 bases and J 10 bases, with 10 bases left between them. This clone has only one observation. As yet, its antigen is unknown. TCRdb keeps only in-frame clones here, not all; method: immunoSEQ multiplex PCR. The repertoire holds about 73,000 clones, around 90% seen once, with approximately 0.55% in the top ten. The source is an adult with an advanced solid tumor such as melanoma, head and neck, liver or kidney cancer. This chain uses TRBV28 with TRBJ2-1; the D is unclear. The material sequenced was CD4+ or CD8+ T cells sorted from blood, taken in a trial of the OX40 agonist ivuxolimab. The CDR3 protein is CASSHRLEQFF. CDR3 DNA: TGTGCCAGCAGCCATCGACTGGAGCAGTTCTTC.